The clone carrying this TCR beta chain came up many times. This sample stems from a study of memory CD4+ T cells and cytomegalovirus serostatus. Original data processing: After removing out-of-frame reads, 2 million to 2.5 million distinct TCRbeta sequences remained. Using immunoSEQ multiplex PCR, the repertoire was profiled, and TCRdb retains in-frame clones only, with some absent. V and J calls and clone size follow that table, whereas D and trimming were derived from the DNA. This table has roughly 53,000 clones, around 78% appearing once. The sort gate was single viable CD3+CD4+CD8-CD45RO+ cells for memory CD4+ T cells. The TCR was taken from an adult in good health and CMV-seronegative. The sequencing sample was made of memory CD4+ T cells from blood.

In nucleotides, the CDR3 is TGTGCCAGCAGCTTAATAGGAAACTATGGCTACACCTTC. Residues: CASSLIGNYGYTF. The chain couples TRBV7-9 to TRBJ1-2; D is unresolved. Germline loops: CDR1 SEHNR, CDR2 FQNEAQ (reference sequence). This CDR3 region has 13 residues. V was clipped by 2 bases and J by 2 bases, with 6 bases between them.